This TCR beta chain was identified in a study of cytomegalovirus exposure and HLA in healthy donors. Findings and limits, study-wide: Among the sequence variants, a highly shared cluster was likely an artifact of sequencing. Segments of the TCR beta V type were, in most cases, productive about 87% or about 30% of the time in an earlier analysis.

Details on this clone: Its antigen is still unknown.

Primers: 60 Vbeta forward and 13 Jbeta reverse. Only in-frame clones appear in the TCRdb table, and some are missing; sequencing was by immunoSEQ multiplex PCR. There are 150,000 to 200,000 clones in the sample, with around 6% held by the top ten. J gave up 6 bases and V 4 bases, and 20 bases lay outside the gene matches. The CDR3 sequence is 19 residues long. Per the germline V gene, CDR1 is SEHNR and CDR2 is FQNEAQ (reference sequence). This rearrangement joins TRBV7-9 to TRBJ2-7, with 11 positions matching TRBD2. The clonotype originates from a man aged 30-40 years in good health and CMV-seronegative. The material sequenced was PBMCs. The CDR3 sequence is CASSSAPGLADLLPVEQYF. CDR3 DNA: TGTGCCAGCAGCTCGGCGCCGGGACTAGCGGACCTCCTTCCGGTCGAGCAGTACTTC.